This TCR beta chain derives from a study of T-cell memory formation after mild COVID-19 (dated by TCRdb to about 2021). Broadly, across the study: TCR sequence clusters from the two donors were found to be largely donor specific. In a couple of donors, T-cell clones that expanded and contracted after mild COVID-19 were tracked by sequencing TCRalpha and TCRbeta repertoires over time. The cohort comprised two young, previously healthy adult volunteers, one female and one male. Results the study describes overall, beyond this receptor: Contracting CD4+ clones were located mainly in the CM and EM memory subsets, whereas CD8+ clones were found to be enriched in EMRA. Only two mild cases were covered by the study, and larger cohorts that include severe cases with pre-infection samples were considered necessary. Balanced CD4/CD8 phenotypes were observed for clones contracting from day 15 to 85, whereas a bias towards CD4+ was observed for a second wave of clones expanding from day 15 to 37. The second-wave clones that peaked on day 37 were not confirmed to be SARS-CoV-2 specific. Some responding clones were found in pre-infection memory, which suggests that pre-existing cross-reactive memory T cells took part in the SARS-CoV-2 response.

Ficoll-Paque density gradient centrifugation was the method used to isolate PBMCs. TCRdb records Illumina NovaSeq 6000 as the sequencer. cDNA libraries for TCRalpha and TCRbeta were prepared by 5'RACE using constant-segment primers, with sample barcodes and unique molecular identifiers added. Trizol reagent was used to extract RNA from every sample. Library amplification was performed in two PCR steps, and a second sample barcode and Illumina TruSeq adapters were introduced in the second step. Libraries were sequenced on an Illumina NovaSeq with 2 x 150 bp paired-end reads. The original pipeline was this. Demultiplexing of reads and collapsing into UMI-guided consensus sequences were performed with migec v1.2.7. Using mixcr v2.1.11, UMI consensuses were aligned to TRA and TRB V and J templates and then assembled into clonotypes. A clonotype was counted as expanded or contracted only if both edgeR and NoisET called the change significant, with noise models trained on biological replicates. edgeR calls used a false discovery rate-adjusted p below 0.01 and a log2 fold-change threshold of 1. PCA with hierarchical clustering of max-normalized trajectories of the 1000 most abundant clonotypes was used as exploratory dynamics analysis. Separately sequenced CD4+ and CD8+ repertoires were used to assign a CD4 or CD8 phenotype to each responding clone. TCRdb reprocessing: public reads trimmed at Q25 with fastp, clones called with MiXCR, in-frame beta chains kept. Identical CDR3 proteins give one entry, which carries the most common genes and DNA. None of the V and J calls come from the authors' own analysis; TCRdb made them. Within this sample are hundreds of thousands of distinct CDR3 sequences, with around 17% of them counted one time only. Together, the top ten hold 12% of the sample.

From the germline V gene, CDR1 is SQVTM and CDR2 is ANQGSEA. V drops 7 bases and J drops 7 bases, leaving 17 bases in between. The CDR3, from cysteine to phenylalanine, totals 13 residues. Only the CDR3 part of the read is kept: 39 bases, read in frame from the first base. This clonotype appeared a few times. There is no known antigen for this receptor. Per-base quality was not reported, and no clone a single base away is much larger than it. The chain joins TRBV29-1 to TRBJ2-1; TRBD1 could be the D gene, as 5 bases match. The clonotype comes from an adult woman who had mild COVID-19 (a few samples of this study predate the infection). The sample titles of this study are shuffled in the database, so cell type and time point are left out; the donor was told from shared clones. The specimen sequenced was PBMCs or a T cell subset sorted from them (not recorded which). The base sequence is TGCAGCGGGGTGGCCGAGGACACAAATGAGCAGTTCTTC. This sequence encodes CSGVAEDTNEQFF.